These 28 T cell receptor beta chains were all obtained from the same sample, sequenced in a study of PD-L1 blockade in urothelial cancer. Sequencing used immunoSEQ multiplex PCR; TCRdb keeps in-frame clones, though not all of them. The table includes about 84,000 clones, roughly 82% detected once. Sequencing was performed on PBMCs, taken around atezolizumab (anti-PD-L1) treatment. The receptors come from a man aged 65-85 years with urothelial cancer.

In this sample, this clone turned up once. J is TRBJ1-1 and V is TRBV7-9; TRBD1 might be the D (6 bases). The CDR3 spans 13 residues. Germline CDR1 reads SEHNR; CDR2 reads FQNEAQ (reference sequence). V gave up 6 bases and J gave up 10 bases, with 18 bases separating them. CDR3 in DNA: TGTGCCAGCAGTTCCAGACAGGACCTTGGAGCTTTCTTT. Translated: CASSSRQDLGAFF.

The J gene is TRBJ1-6, the V gene TRBV5-6, with TRBD1 identical over 11 bases. CDR3 length: 13 residues. Germline CDR1 SGHDT, CDR2 YYEEEE. V dropped 5 bases and J dropped 9; count of bases not matched to a gene: 1. DNA of the CDR3: TGTGCCAGCAGGGGACAGGGGGGTTCACCCCTCCACTTT. Protein: CASRGQGGSPLHF.

The chain uses TRBV7-9 and TRBJ1-3, with TRBD1 matching over 8 bases. V lost 5 bases to trimming and J lost 0 bases; unmatched junction nucleotides: 15. This CDR3 comprises 19 residues. Germline V gene data show CDR1 as SEHNR and CDR2 as FQNEAQ (reference sequence). The CDR3 region has the DNA TGTGCCAGCAGCGGTAGACAGGGGCCGCAACGGTTCTCTGGAAACACCATATATTTT. The encoded protein is CASSGRQGPQRFSGNTIYF.

This clone was seen a single time. The J gene is TRBJ2-1, the V gene TRBV27, with TRBD2 identical over 13 bases. CDR1 MNHEY and CDR2 SMNVEV come from the germline V gene (reference sequence). The CDR3 covers 15 residues. Trimming cost V 5 bases and J 8 bases; bases outside gene matches: 6. In DNA form, the CDR3 reads TGTGCCAGCAGTCTGGGGACTAGCGGGACTTATGAGCAGTTCTTC. This translates into CASSLGTSGTYEQFF.

The V and J genes are TRBV9 and TRBJ2-1, with D possibly being TRBD1 (6 bases). The CDR3 extends over 15 amino acids. Trimming took 2 bases from V and 2 from J, leaving 11 bases between them. CDR1 and CDR2 (germline): SGDLS, YYNGEE. The DNA for the CDR3 is TGTGCCAGCAGCGTCGGATCAGGGGCCTACAATGAGCAGTTCTTC. This sequence encodes CASSVGSGAYNEQFF.

The chain employs TRBV4-1 and TRBJ2-1, with TRBD1 matching 11 bases. CDR3 size: 17 residues. The germline V gene has CDR1 MGHRA and CDR2 YSYEKL. V shed 2 bases, J shed 6 bases, and the junction held 9 bases outside the gene matches. As DNA, the CDR3 is TGCGCCAGCAGCCAAAGAGGGGGGACAGGGGGTTTCAATGAGCAGTTCTTC. The encoded protein is CASSQRGGTGGFNEQFF.

The chain's CDR3 is CASSLPVADYNEQFF. DNA for the CDR3: TGTGCCAGCAGTTTACCGGTGGCGGACTACAATGAGCAGTTCTTC. The rearrangement links TRBV6-6 to TRBJ2-1; D is ambiguous. Trimming removed 4 bases at V and 3 bases at J, with 13 bases between. CDR1 is MNHNY and CDR2 is SVGAGI in the germline V gene (reference sequence). This CDR3 contains 15 residues.

This clone was seen a handful of times. This chain uses TRBV2 with TRBJ2-7; 10 bases are shared with TRBD2. V trimming: 4 bases; J trimming: 3 bases; junction bases outside the gene matches: 6. The CDR3 length is 15 residues. In germline, CDR1 is SNHLY, CDR2 FYNNEI. CDR3 protein: CASSVGSGRGYEQYF. In DNA form, the CDR3 reads TGTGCCAGCAGTGTAGGAAGCGGGAGGGGCTACGAGCAGTACTTC.

V and J are TRBV10-2 and TRBJ2-1, with 7 bases matching TRBD1. Germline CDR1 WSHSY, CDR2 SAAADI. Unmatched junction bases numbered 3, after V lost 4 bases and J lost 3 bases. The CDR3 spans 14 residues. Here the CDR3 reads CASSGGTDYNEQFF. The CDR3 bases are TGCGCCAGCAGTGGGGGGACAGACTACAATGAGCAGTTCTTC.

V and J are TRBV2 and TRBJ2-5; D is ambiguous. The germline V and J ends were trimmed by 4 bases and 1 base, with 7 bases remaining between them. The CDR3 loop spans 13 amino acids. The germline V gene encodes CDR1 SNHLY and CDR2 FYNNEI. The CDR3 DNA sequence: TGTGCCAGCAGTGTGGAGCCCCAAGAGACCCAGTACTTC. Translation: CASSVEPQETQYF.

The V gene is TRBV7-7, the J gene TRBJ1-1; D gene uncertain. The V end lost 5 bases, the J end lost 1 base, and 8 bases lay between the germline ends. Germline V gene sequence: CDR1 SSHAT, CDR2 FNYEAQ (reference sequence). This CDR3 is 13 amino acids long. The CDR3 DNA reads TGTGCCAGCAGCCAAGCAGGGAACACTGAAGCTTTCTTT. Its translation: CASSQAGNTEAFF.

This chain connects TRBV19 to TRBJ2-2; a possible D gene is TRBD2 (5 bases). Germline V lookup: CDR1 LNHDA, CDR2 SQIVND (reference sequence). The CDR3 totals 13 residues. V was cut by 9 bases and J by 2 bases, with 10 bases left in between. CDR3 loop: CASRGPNTGELFF. CDR3 sequence (DNA): TGTGCCAGCAGAGGGCCTAACACCGGGGAGCTGTTTTTT.

The V and J genes are TRBV7-9 and TRBJ1-6, with D possibly TRBD1 on 5 matching bases. Germline assignment: CDR1 SEHNR and CDR2 FQNEAQ (reference sequence). This CDR3 spans 18 amino acids. Deletions cut 2 bases from V and 7 bases from J, with 21 bases between. CDR3 bases: TGTGCCAGCAGCTTATGGGGGGAAGGCCCAAAGCCCAATTCACCCCTCCACTTT. It yields the protein CASSLWGEGPKPNSPLHF.

The V and J genes are TRBV19 and TRBJ2-3; TRBD1 aligns across 8 bases. Per germline, CDR1 LNHDA and CDR2 SQIVND (reference sequence). The V gene end was trimmed by 5 bases and the J gene end by 1 base; junction bases not matched to a gene: 8. CDR3 length: 16 amino acids. The CDR3 sequence: CASSAPRGLGTDTQYF. CDR3 sequence (DNA): TGTGCCAGTAGTGCCCCCAGGGGGCTGGGCACAGATACGCAGTATTTT.

The chain joins TRBV5-1 to TRBJ1-4; 7 positions match TRBD1. Germline V gene lookup returns CDR1 SGHRS and CDR2 YFSETQ. Trimming took 4 bases from V and 11 from J; bases not matched to a gene: 8. This CDR3 is 13 amino acids long. For the CDR3, the DNA is TGCGCCAGCAGCCCGGATGGACAGGATAAACTGTTTTTT. It yields the protein CASSPDGQDKLFF.

The chain uses TRBV19 and TRBJ1-2; 9 positions match TRBD1. The CDR3 spans 14 residues. Germline CDR1 and CDR2: LNHDA and SQIVND (reference sequence). Trimming cost V 5 bases and J 4 bases; bases outside gene matches: 5. CDR3 protein: CASSYRGRSYGYTF. CDR3 DNA sequence: TGTGCCAGTAGTTACAGGGGGCGCAGCTATGGCTACACCTTC. Full variable domain (outside the CDR3, taken from reference TRBV19 and TRBJ1-2): DGGITQSPKYLFRKEGQNVTLSCEQNLNHDAMYWYRQDPGQGLRLIYYSQIVNDFQKGDIAEGYSVSREKKESFPLTVTSAQKNPTAFYLCASSYRGRSYGYTFGSGTRLTVV.

The sample holds a few counts of this clone. The V call is TRBV5-6, the J call TRBJ2-2, with D possibly matching TRBD2 (6 bases). This CDR3 is 16 amino acids long. CDR1 and CDR2 (germline): SGHDT, YYEEEE. V was pared by 4 bases and J by 4 bases, with 17 bases between. CDR3 nucleotide sequence: TGTGCCAGCAGCGTATTGGAGGGGCACGTCACCGGGGAGCTGTTTTTT. It is translated as CASSVLEGHVTGELFF.

The chain employs TRBV7-2 and TRBJ1-4, with D tentatively TRBD1 (5 bases). The CDR3 is 16 residues long. V lost 4 bases and J 0 bases, leaving 12 bases between the germline ends. Germline V gives CDR1 SGHTA, CDR2 FQGNSA. CDR3 loop: CASSSNTGATNEKLFF. DNA of the CDR3: TGTGCCAGCAGCTCCAATACGGGGGCAACTAATGAAAAACTGTTTTTT.

The CDR3 sequence: CASSLLAGVTDTQYF. Here the CDR3 DNA reads TGTGCCAGCAGCCTCCTAGCGGGGGTCACAGATACGCAGTATTTT. The chain uses TRBV7-9 and TRBJ2-3; TRBD2 matches at 10 bases. V lost 5 bases, J lost 2 bases, and 4 bases stayed unmatched. CDR3 length: 15 residues. From germline, CDR1 is SEHNR and CDR2 FQNEAQ (reference sequence). The whole variable domain, remainder taken from reference TRBV7-9 and TRBJ2-3, is DTGVSQNPRHKITKRGQNVTFRCDPISEHNRLYWYRQTLGQGPEFLTYFQNEAQLEKSRLLSDRFSAERPKGSFSTLEIQRTEQGDSAMYLCASSLLAGVTDTQYFGPGTRLTVL.

The chain is built from TRBV7-6 and TRBJ1-3; D is possibly TRBD1 (6 bases). Trimming took 4 bases from V and 0 from J, leaving 16 bases between them. Germline V gives CDR1 SGHVS, CDR2 FNYEAQ. The CDR3 runs to 17 residues. CDR3 nucleotide sequence: TGTGCCAGCAGCTCCGCCCCTGGACAGTACTCTGGAAACACCATATATTTT. This gives the protein CASSSAPGQYSGNTIYF. The variable domain in full, with the rest retrieved from reference TRBV7-6 and TRBJ1-3, is GAGVSQSPRYKVTKRGQDVALRCDPISGHVSLYWYRQALGQGPEFLTYFNYEAQQDKSGLPNDRFSAERPEGSISTLTIQRTEQRDSAMYRCASSSAPGQYSGNTIYFGEGSWLTVV.

V gene TRBV28 combines with J gene TRBJ1-2; no definite D call. V was cut by 5 bases and J by 4 bases, with 14 bases left in between. From germline, CDR1 is MDHEN and CDR2 SYDVKM. CDR3 size: 14 residues. CDR3 in amino acids: CASSPGLSAYGYTF. The CDR3 bases are TGTGCCAGCAGTCCCGGACTGTCAGCCTATGGCTACACCTTC.

The chain has TRBV7-6 and TRBJ2-3; 11 bases are a match to TRBD2. Looked up from germline, CDR1 is SGHVS and CDR2 is FNYEAQ. The CDR3 consists of 17 residues. V trimming: 5 bases; J trimming: 0 bases; junction bases outside the gene matches: 7. In DNA form, the CDR3 reads TGTGCCAGCAGCCGCGTCCGACTAGCGGGGAGCACAGATACGCAGTATTTT. Its translation is CASSRVRLAGSTDTQYF.

This clone has just one count. The chain employs TRBV6-5 and TRBJ2-6; D gene uncertain. Germline lookup yields CDR1 MNHEY and CDR2 SVGAGI. The CDR3 sequence is 13 residues long. Trimming left V 2 bases short and J 4 bases short, with 3 bases between. CDR3 loop: CASSYGGANVLTF. The CDR3 DNA sequence: TGTGCCAGCAGTTACGGCGGGGCCAACGTCCTGACTTTC.

This clone came up once. The CDR3 DNA reads as TGTGCCTGGAGTGTACTAGCAGGGCCCAATGAGCAGTTCTTC. Residues: CAWSVLAGPNEQFF. The rearrangement joins TRBV30 to TRBJ2-1, with D tentatively TRBD2 (6 bases). This CDR3 is 14 amino acids long. Germline V CDR1 and CDR2: GTSNPN, SVGIG (reference sequence). V gave up 0 bases and J gave up 6 bases, with 12 bases separating them.

This clone occurred a few times. V gene TRBV10-3 combines with J gene TRBJ1-2, with D uncertain. Germline V CDR1 and CDR2: ENHRY, SYGVKD. This CDR3 has 14 residues. The V gene lost 8 bases and the J gene lost 0 bases, with 13 bases spanning the gap. In nucleotides, the CDR3 is TGTGCCATCGGAGGGCAGGACCCTAACTATGGCTACACCTTC. Translated, it gives CAIGGQDPNYGYTF.

The rearrangement uses TRBV4-2 and TRBJ2-1; the match to TRBD2 covers 8 bases. The V gene's germline CDR1 is LGHNA and CDR2 YNFKEQ. The CDR3 length is 18 residues. Trimming removed 0 bases from V and 5 bases from J; junction bases left unmatched: 12. CDR3 DNA: TGTGCCAGCAGCCAAGAAAGGCTGGGTAGCGGGACTGACAATGAGCAGTTCTTC. Protein sequence: CASSQERLGSGTDNEQFF.

The chain is built from TRBV19 and TRBJ2-7, with D maybe TRBD1 (7 bases). CDR3 length: 14 amino acids. The V and J ends lost 4 bases and 3 bases respectively, with 13 bases between them. The germline V gene has CDR1 LNHDA and CDR2 SQIVND (reference sequence). CDR3 residues: CASSTGQGGYEQYF. The CDR3 nucleotides read TGTGCCAGTAGTACCGGTCAGGGGGGCTACGAGCAGTACTTC. Filled out from reference TRBV19 and TRBJ2-7, the complete variable domain reads DGGITQSPKYLFRKEGQNVTLSCEQNLNHDAMYWYRQDPGQGLRLIYYSQIVNDFQKGDIAEGYSVSREKKESFPLTVTSAQKNPTAFYLCASSTGQGGYEQYFGPGTRLTVT.

V is TRBV5-6 and J is TRBJ2-7; possibly TRBD1 for D (5 bases). Germline-derived CDR1 and CDR2 are SGHDT and YYEEEE. The germline V and J ends were trimmed by 0 bases and 2 bases, with 15 bases remaining between them. The length of the CDR3 is 16 residues. The CDR3 sequence is CASSLAASGNTYEQYF. In nucleotides, the CDR3 is TGTGCCAGCAGCTTGGCAGCCTCAGGGAATACCTACGAGCAGTACTTC.